Given below is one TCR beta chain in context. The antigen is unknown. Here immunoSEQ multiplex PCR was the method, and the copy in TCRdb shows in-frame clones only, minus some. The table records 95,000 to 150,000 clones, over 75% of them present only once. These data are taken from a study of T cell responses to AZD1222 COVID-19 vaccine. The CDR3 runs to 16 residues. Germline V gene data show CDR1 as SGHRS and CDR2 as YFSETQ. J was trimmed by 2 bases and V by 4 bases; bases with no gene match: 8. Study outcomes and limitations: Two doses of AZD1222 preceded a rise in Spike-specific TCR breadth and depth. The sample set comprised mostly white British donors with more females, and clonal diversity was possibly underestimated. Just 5 to 7 AZD1222 recipients tested seropositive at baseline.

The TCR originated in an adult in good health. This specimen consisted of peripheral blood, obtained on day 0 of AZD1222 vaccination. This rearrangement joins TRBV5-1 to TRBJ1-4; TRBD1 matches at 7 bases. The CDR3 here is CASSQGVGATNEKLFF. CDR3 sequence (DNA): TGCGCCAGCAGCCAGGGGGTGGGGGCGACTAATGAAAAACTGTTTTTT.